The clone carrying this TCR beta chain was seen just once. Living in about two dozen US areas, the participants were between roughly 18 and 90 years of age. The V end lost 0 bases, the J end lost 2 bases, and 10 bases lay between the germline ends. This CDR3 is built from 15 residues. Germline CDR1 reads SGHDT; CDR2 reads YYEEEE. The data are from a study of blood T cell repertoires in COVID-19. Sequencing was performed with immunoSEQ multiplex PCR; in TCRdb, only in-frame clones are kept and a portion is missing. The data contain about 170,000 clones, around 80% of them singletons. This sequence originates from a man aged 45-65 years who had recovered from COVID-19. The rearrangement links TRBV5-6 to TRBJ2-3; D may be TRBD1 (5 bases). Specimen: PBMCs or T cells enriched from blood (not recorded which). The CDR3, as DNA: TGTGCCAGCAGCTTGGACAGGTCTTACACAGATACGCAGTATTTT. Its translation is CASSLDRSYTDTQYF.